These 20 T cell receptor beta chains were sequenced from one sample in a study of T cell responses to AZD1222 COVID-19 vaccine. Sequencing was performed with immunoSEQ multiplex PCR; in TCRdb, only in-frame clones are kept and a portion is missing. The sample includes 90,000 to 120,000 clones, roughly 90% of them seen just once. Sample: peripheral blood, taken 28 days after the second AZD1222 dose. These receptors came from an adult who received the AZD1222 COVID-19 vaccine.

J is TRBJ2-5 and V is TRBV27; 9 bases fit TRBD2. The trim removed 6 bases at V and 5 bases at J, leaving 10 bases unmatched. This CDR3 comprises 15 residues. From germline, CDR1 is MNHEY and CDR2 SMNVEV (reference sequence). The CDR3 region has the DNA TGTGCCAGCAGAGGCGCGGGGGGGCCTGGTGAGACCCAGTACTTC. This sequence encodes CASRGAGGPGETQYF.

The chain employs TRBV4-3 and TRBJ1-4, with TRBD1 matching 7 bases. Germline V gene data show CDR1 as LGHNA and CDR2 as YSLEER. CDR3 length equals 16 residues. With V trimmed by 0 bases and J by 8 bases, 9 bases remained unmatched. The CDR3 sequence is CASSQEVGPGGEKLFF. CDR3 DNA sequence: TGCGCCAGCAGCCAAGAGGTCGGGCCAGGGGGGGAAAAACTGTTTTTT.

The chain joins TRBV10-3 to TRBJ1-3; 7 bases line up with TRBD1. CDR3 size: 16 residues. The germline V gene encodes CDR1 ENHRY and CDR2 SYGVKD. After removal of 6 bases from V and 0 bases from J, the junction contained 8 bases not matched to a gene. The CDR3 sequence: CAIRDPAGGSGNTIYF. Written as DNA, the CDR3 is TGTGCCATCAGGGACCCCGCAGGGGGCTCTGGAAACACCATATATTTT.

The CDR3 nucleotides read TGCGCCAGCAGCGTAGACAGAAGTGAAAATCAGCCCCAGCATTTT. It specifies CASSVDRSENQPQHF. The chain combines TRBV5-1 with TRBJ1-5, with D maybe TRBD1 (5 bases). Germline V gives CDR1 SGHRS, CDR2 YFSETQ. CDR3 size: 15 residues. Trimming left V 4 bases short and J 4 bases short, with 15 bases between.

The V and J genes are TRBV2 and TRBJ2-7, with TRBD2 matching 9 bases. The J segment lost 11 bases and the V segment lost 2 bases, leaving 10 bases of the junction unmatched. Germline values: CDR1 SNHLY, CDR2 FYNNEI. CDR3 length: 14 amino acids. The CDR3 protein is CASSETGVAGAKYF. The CDR3 bases are TGTGCCAGCAGTGAAACAGGGGTAGCGGGAGCGAAGTACTTC.

The chain employs TRBV21-1 and TRBJ1-1; the table's D call of TRBD1 was not tested on the DNA. TRBV21-1 is a pseudogene locus. The CDR3 loop spans 17 amino acids. CDR3 sequence: CASSKGVWAGVGTEAFF. DNA for the CDR3: TGTGCCAGCAGCAAAGGGGTCTGGGCAGGGGTAGGAACTGAAGCTTTCTTT.

The chain links TRBV4-1 to TRBJ1-5, with a tentative D call TRBD1 (6 bases). This CDR3 spans 13 amino acids. Trimming shortened V by 3 bases and J by 7 bases, and 10 bases separated the two germline ends. Germline values: CDR1 MGHRA, CDR2 YSYEKL. CDR3 nucleotide sequence: TGCGCCAGCAGCCATAACGACAGGCAGCCCCAGCATTTT. Translating it yields CASSHNDRQPQHF.

The rearrangement links TRBV5-1 to TRBJ1-1, with TRBD1 identical over 12 bases. Trimming at V came to 4 bases and at J to 0 bases, leaving 10 bases not matched to a gene. Germline V gene data show CDR1 as SGHRS and CDR2 as YFSETQ. The CDR3 totals 18 residues. CDR3 coding DNA: TGCGCCAGCAGCCCCGGAATGGGACAGGGGGCGGTGAACACTGAAGCTTTCTTT. This codes for CASSPGMGQGAVNTEAFF.

The rearrangement links TRBV28 to TRBJ1-2; D ambiguous. The CDR3 is 14 residues long. The ends were cut back, 5 bases at V and 0 bases at J, with 10 bases in the middle. The germline gives CDR1 MDHEN, CDR2 SYDVKM. The CDR3 loop reads CASSLGAANYGYTF. The CDR3 bases are TGTGCCAGCAGTCTGGGAGCAGCTAACTATGGCTACACCTTC.

V gene TRBV9 combines with J gene TRBJ2-5, with 8 bases fitting TRBD2. J lost 1 base, V lost 2 bases, and 10 bases had no gene match. The CDR3 covers 17 residues. CDR1 is SGDLS and CDR2 is YYNGEE in the germline V gene. Here the CDR3 reads CASSVDVAGGFQETQYF. The CDR3, as DNA: TGTGCCAGCAGCGTCGATGTTGCGGGGGGTTTCCAAGAGACCCAGTACTTC.

The J gene is TRBJ1-1, the V gene TRBV28; D ambiguous. Germline lookup yields CDR1 MDHEN and CDR2 SYDVKM. Trimming removed 5 bases at V and 5 bases at J, with 12 bases between. This CDR3 has 13 amino acids. CDR3 sequence reads: CASSPSMGTEAFF. DNA for the CDR3: TGTGCCAGCAGTCCAAGCATGGGGACTGAAGCTTTCTTT.

This chain uses TRBV28 with TRBJ1-5; D ambiguous. The CDR3 is 16 residues long. V dropped 3 bases and J dropped 3 bases, with 15 bases sitting between them. Per germline, CDR1 MDHEN and CDR2 SYDVKM. For the CDR3, the DNA is TGTGCCAGCAGTTTCAAAAGGGCTCAGGTCAATCAGCCCCAGCATTTT. It translates to CASSFKRAQVNQPQHF.

The rearrangement uses TRBV7-8 and TRBJ1-5; tentatively, D is TRBD1 (5 bases). The CDR3 runs to 15 residues. CDR1 and CDR2 (germline): SGHVS, FQNEAQ. Trimming took 2 bases from V and 6 from J, leaving 14 bases between them. CDR3 coding DNA: TGTGCCAGCAGCTTATCCCGCTCGGGGGGTCAGCCCCAGCATTTT. This encodes CASSLSRSGGQPQHF.

The rearrangement links TRBV13 to TRBJ2-1; no reliable D call. The CDR3 length is 17 residues. V lost 6 bases and J lost 5, with 23 bases in between. The germline gives CDR1 PRHDT, CDR2 FYEKMQ (reference sequence). The CDR3 sequence: CASRPNTEFVRDNEQFF. CDR3 coding DNA: TGTGCCAGCAGACCCAATACAGAATTCGTAAGGGACAATGAGCAGTTCTTC.

This rearrangement joins TRBV27 to TRBJ2-3, with D perhaps given as TRBD1 or TRBD2 (6 bases each). Trimming took 8 bases from V and 11 from J, leaving 14 bases between them. The CDR3 is 11 residues long. The germline V gene has CDR1 MNHEY and CDR2 SMNVEV (reference sequence). CDR3 sequence: CASGPGGEQYF. For the CDR3, the DNA is TGTGCCAGCGGGCCCGGGGGCGAGCAGTATTTT.

The CDR3 reads CASSLDPTFLAVFDTQYF. The CDR3 DNA reads as TGTGCCAGCAGCTTAGATCCGACCTTTCTAGCGGTATTCGATACGCAGTATTTT. The chain has TRBV11-2 and TRBJ2-3; 7 bases are a match to TRBD2. CDR1 and CDR2 from the germline V gene are SGHAT and FQNNGV. This CDR3 has 18 residues. V trimming: 0 bases; J trimming: 6 bases; junction bases outside the gene matches: 15.

The J gene is TRBJ2-1, the V gene TRBV6-5; TRBD2 might be the D (5 bases). The V gene's germline CDR1 is MNHEY and CDR2 SVGAGI. V was shortened by 7 bases and J by 7 bases, with 11 bases between the two germline ends. The CDR3 sequence is 12 residues long. The CDR3 bases are TGTGCCAGCACTCGGACGGGGAATGAGCAGTTCTTC. It codes for CASTRTGNEQFF.

This sequence joins TRBV10-3 and TRBJ2-7, with 9 bases matching TRBD1. CDR1 and CDR2 from the germline V gene are ENHRY and SYGVKD. This CDR3 region has 12 residues. The J segment lost 6 bases and the V segment lost 8 bases, leaving 5 bases of the junction unmatched. The CDR3 reads CAIGGTGTEQYF. The DNA for the CDR3 is TGTGCCATCGGTGGGACAGGGACCGAGCAGTACTTC.

The rearrangement uses TRBV19 and TRBJ1-2, with TRBD1 as a possible D gene (5 bases). CDR1 is LNHDA and CDR2 is SQIVND in the germline V gene (reference sequence). This CDR3 comprises 13 residues. V dropped 7 bases and J dropped 9 bases, with 18 bases sitting between them. Written as DNA, the CDR3 is TGTGCCAGTACCTTAGGAGGGGAACGAAGCTACACCTTC. Encoded protein: CASTLGGERSYTF. The full variable domain, with the rest looked up from reference TRBV19 and TRBJ1-2, is DGGITQSPKYLFRKEGQNVTLSCEQNLNHDAMYWYRQDPGQGLRLIYYSQIVNDFQKGDIAEGYSVSREKKESFPLTVTSAQKNPTAFYLCASTLGGERSYTFGSGTRLTVV.

V is TRBV3-1 (or the pseudogene TRBV3-2) and J is TRBJ1-5; maybe TRBD1 (5 bases). This CDR3 comprises 13 residues. V was trimmed by 8 bases and J by 7 bases, leaving 15 bases between them. Germline V lookup: CDR1 LGHDT, CDR2 YNNKEL (reference sequence). The CDR3 here is CASGATGGQPQHF. Written as DNA, the CDR3 is TGTGCCAGCGGGGCTACAGGAGGACAGCCCCAGCATTTT.